This is a list of T cell receptor beta chains from one sample in a study of cytomegalovirus exposure and HLA in healthy donors. Libraries were prepared by immunoSEQ multiplex PCR; TCRdb keeps only in-frame clonotypes and omits some of them. The sample consists of roughly 150,000 clones, over 65% of them appearing once. Sequences were obtained from PBMCs. The source is a woman in her twenties or thirties in good health and CMV-seronegative. The CDR3 runs from the conserved cysteine through the conserved F or W. Each record gives: J gene, V gene, clone size, D gene, CDR3 protein, CDR3 DNA. D genes are given only for firm matches. Some rows mark clone size as missing; the rest say once, few, many or name a class of expanded clone.

>TRBJ2-3|TRBV28|-|-
CASSAAPREADTQYF
TGTGCCAGCAGCGCGGCACCCCGAGAGGCAGATACGCAGTATTTT
>TRBJ1-5|TRBV28|-|TRBD1
CAIRDRAIQPQHF
TGTGCCATACGGGACAGGGCAATTCAGCCCCAGCATTTT
>TRBJ2-3|TRBV7-8|-|-
CASSLERLNTDTQYF
TGTGCCAGCAGCTTAGAGCGACTGAACACAGATACGCAGTATTTT
>TRBJ2-3|TRBV25-1|-|-
CASSTKGAPLADTQYF
TGTGCCAGCAGTACAAAAGGGGCCCCCCTTGCAGATACGCAGTATTTT
>TRBJ2-1|TRBV6-5|-|TRBD2
CASRGSSGGQFF
TGTGCCAGCAGAGGCTCTAGCGGGGGGCAGTTCTTC
>TRBJ2-3|TRBV2|few|TRBD2
CASKGLAGTDTQYF
TGTGCCAGCAAAGGACTAGCGGGCACAGATACGCAGTATTTT
>TRBJ2-7|TRBV6-1|-|TRBD1
CASSELQGGSYEQYF
TGTGCCAGCAGTGAACTACAGGGGGGATCCTACGAGCAGTACTTC
>TRBJ1-5|TRBV6-5|-|-
CASRSQVYSNQPQHF
TGTGCCAGCAGATCACAGGTATATAGCAATCAGCCCCAGCATTTT
>TRBJ1-4|TRBV2|-|TRBD1
CASKQGQNGEKLFF
TGTGCCAGCAAGCAGGGACAGAATGGGGAAAAACTGTTTTTT
>TRBJ1-2|TRBV7-2|-|-
CASSLKTVNYGYTF
TGTGCCAGCAGCCTTAAAACAGTCAACTATGGCTACACCTTC
>TRBJ2-1|TRBV27|-|-
CASSLEQYRYNEQFF
TGTGCCAGCAGTTTAGAACAGTACCGATACAATGAGCAGTTCTTC
>TRBJ1-2|TRBV18|-|-
CASSLQGNDGYTF
TGTGCCAGCTCACTACAGGGTAATGATGGCTACACCTTC
>TRBJ2-5|TRBV29-1|few|TRBD1
CSVGQGEETQYF
TGCAGCGTTGGACAGGGGGAAGAGACCCAGTACTTC
>TRBJ2-5|TRBV18|-|TRBD1
CASSTQRQGAPETQYF
TGTGCCAGCTCAACCCAGAGACAGGGGGCGCCTGAGACCCAGTACTTC
>TRBJ1-2|TRBV5-1|-|TRBD1
CASSRGQETSGYTF
TGCGCCAGCAGCCGGGGACAGGAGACAAGTGGCTACACCTTC
>TRBJ1-4|TRBV2|few|-
CASGTDEKLFF
TGTGCCAGTGGGACTGATGAAAAACTGTTTTTT
>TRBJ2-3|TRBV6-1|once|-
CASSLEGDTQYF
TGTGCCAGCAGTTTGGAGGGGGATACGCAGTATTTT
>TRBJ2-1|TRBV30|-|-
CAWSSGPPGEQFF
TGTGCCTGGAGTTCCGGTCCCCCGGGTGAGCAGTTCTTC
>TRBJ2-7|TRBV27|-|TRBD2
CASSSTASSGRSYEQYF
TGTGCCAGCAGTTCCACCGCCTCTAGCGGACGCTCCTACGAGCAGTACTTC
>TRBJ1-2|TRBV11-2|-|-
CASRSQGLNYGYTF
TGTGCCAGCAGGTCTCAGGGACTTAACTATGGCTACACCTTC
>TRBJ2-3|TRBV6-5|-|-
CASRDIGTDTQYF
TGTGCCAGCAGGGACATCGGGACAGATACGCAGTATTTT
>TRBJ1-1|TRBV6-6|-|-
CASNKQELPEAFF
TGTGCCAGCAACAAACAGGAATTGCCTGAAGCTTTCTTT
>TRBJ2-2|TRBV5-4|few|-
CASSRENRATGELFF
TGTGCCAGCAGCCGGGAGAATCGTGCCACCGGGGAGCTGTTTTTT